A single sample gave rise to the 8 T cell receptor beta chains below, sequenced in a study of T-cell reconstitution after alpha-beta-depleted transplantation in children. The TCRbeta library incorporated unique molecular identifiers. TCRdb re-analysed the PCR reads in MiXCR, keeping a single row per CDR3 protein. The sample contains hundreds of thousands of distinct CDR3 sequences, roughly 8.2% of which appear only once. The starting material was PBMCs, mostly from graft donor cells, obtained 180 days after TCRalphabeta/CD19-depleted stem cell transplant. Receptor source: a male patient aged 10 to 17 who had a stem cell transplant for acute lymphoblastic leukemia, so the T cells may come from the graft donor.

This clonotype was seen at least ten times. The genes are TRBV5-8 and TRBJ2-1; the D gene is possibly TRBD1 (5 bases). The V end lost 2 bases, the J end lost 16 bases, and 13 bases lay between the germline ends. Germline V lookup: CDR1 SGHTS, CDR2 YDEGEE. The CDR3 extends over 11 amino acids. The CDR3 protein is CASSFGPWGFF. In nucleotides, the CDR3 is TGTGCCAGCAGCTTTGGACCCTGGGGCTTCTTC.

Ten or more counts support this clonotype. The chain employs TRBV20-1 and TRBJ2-5; 13 bases are shared with TRBD2. The germline CDR1 and CDR2 sequences are DFQATT and SNEGSKA (reference sequence). This CDR3 comprises 15 residues. J lost 1 base, V lost 5 bases, and 4 bases had no gene match. CDR3 amino acids: CSAPGLAGAQETQYF. The CDR3 DNA sequence: TGCAGTGCTCCCGGACTAGCGGGGGCCCAAGAGACCCAGTACTTC.

This clonotype has a count of ten or more. This chain joins TRBV7-9 and TRBJ2-7; D ambiguous. The CDR3 totals 14 residues. The germline V gene encodes CDR1 SEHNR and CDR2 FQNEAQ (reference sequence). V dropped 3 bases and J dropped 4 bases, with 13 bases sitting between them. CDR3 bases: TGTGCCAGCAGCTTTGAACAGCCCCGATACGAGCAGTACTTC. Translating it yields CASSFEQPRYEQYF.

This clonotype has more than one count but fewer than ten. This rearrangement joins TRBV11-2 to TRBJ1-1; D uncertain. The CDR3 has 15 amino acids. From germline, CDR1 is SGHAT and CDR2 FQNNGV. Trimming removed 5 bases at V and 3 bases at J, with 16 bases between. CDR3 sequence (DNA): TGTGCCAGCAGCGGCATTGCTCAGGAGCACACTGAAGCTTTCTTT. This sequence encodes CASSGIAQEHTEAFF.

This clonotype has at least ten counts. This chain joins TRBV20-1 and TRBJ2-5, with D perhaps matching TRBD2 (6 bases). CDR3 length equals 14 residues. Deletions cut 3 bases from V and 1 base from J, with 12 bases between. The germline CDR1 and CDR2 sequences are DFQATT and SNEGSKA (reference sequence). Here the CDR3 DNA reads TGCAGTGCTAGCGGGGGAGTCTTCCAAGAGACCCAGTACTTC. This sequence encodes CSASGGVFQETQYF.

This clonotype came up many times. The V call is TRBV9, the J call TRBJ1-2; D unclear. CDR1 and CDR2 from the germline V gene are SGDLS and YYNGEE. V lost 3 bases and J 8 bases, leaving 5 bases between the germline ends. This CDR3 has 10 residues. The CDR3 protein is CASSGRGYTF. For the CDR3, the DNA is TGTGCCAGCAGCGGCCGGGGCTACACCTTC.

This clonotype was detected many times. The chain uses TRBV7-2 and TRBJ2-7; D might be TRBD1 or TRBD2, each matching 5 bases. The CDR3 has 13 residues. The germline gives CDR1 SGHTA, CDR2 FQGNSA. The V gene lost 0 bases and the J gene lost 8 bases, with 11 bases spanning the gap. CDR3 sequence reads: CASSLARDQKQYF. The CDR3 nucleotides are TGTGCCAGCAGCTTAGCTCGGGACCAAAAGCAGTACTTC.

The chain joins TRBV10-3 to TRBJ2-3, with 10 bases identical to TRBD2. CDR3 length: 15 residues. The J segment lost 6 bases and the V segment lost 3 bases, leaving 6 bases of the junction unmatched. Germline V gene data show CDR1 as ENHRY and CDR2 as SYGVKD. CDR3 nucleotides: TGTGCCATCAGTGAAATGACTAGCGGGTGGGATACGCAGTATTTT. It is translated as CAISEMTSGWDTQYF.